What follows are 31 T cell receptor beta chains derived from one specimen sequenced in a study of cytomegalovirus exposure and HLA in healthy donors. Primers included in the PCR were 60 Vbeta and 13 Jbeta primers. Data came from immunoSEQ multiplex PCR; TCRdb stores just in-frame clones and leaves some out. The sample table sets out 100,000 to 150,000 clones. The sequenced sample consisted of PBMCs. The receptors derive from a man in his forties or fifties in good health and CMV-seronegative.

The chain recombines TRBV15 with TRBJ2-2, with 13 bases lining up with TRBD2. V lost 3 bases to trimming and J lost 2 bases; unmatched junction nucleotides: 6. The CDR3 loop spans 18 amino acids. Germline V gene data show CDR1 as LNHNV and CDR2 as YYDKDF (reference sequence). CDR3 in amino acids: CATSSLRLAGGNTGELFF. The CDR3 DNA is TGTGCCACCAGCAGTTTAAGACTAGCGGGGGGAAACACCGGGGAGCTGTTTTTT.

DNA of the CDR3: TGTGCCAGCAGCTTGTTCCAGGGGATGGAAGAGACCCAGTACTTC. It is translated as CASSLFQGMEETQYF. This sequence joins TRBV5-6 and TRBJ2-5, with a tentative D call TRBD1 (6 bases). In germline, CDR1 is SGHDT, CDR2 YYEEEE. The CDR3 length is 15 residues. V lost 1 base and J 3 bases, leaving 13 bases between the germline ends.

V is TRBV5-6 and J is TRBJ1-4; possibly TRBD1 for D (5 bases). This CDR3 contains 16 residues. Trimming left V 5 bases short and J 2 bases short, with 16 bases between. In germline, CDR1 is SGHDT, CDR2 YYEEEE. CDR3 DNA: TGTGCCAGCAGTTTAGATGGAGGGGCCACTAATGAAAAACTGTTTTTT. Encoded protein: CASSLDGGATNEKLFF.

J is TRBJ2-2 and V is TRBV2; D is undetermined. This CDR3 spans 14 amino acids. Between the trimmed V and J ends, which lost 6 bases and 8 bases, there was a span of 16 bases. Germline V lookup: CDR1 SNHLY, CDR2 FYNNEI. This CDR3 reads CASRYLGGPGELFF. CDR3 DNA: TGTGCCAGCAGGTATCTAGGTGGTCCTGGGGAGCTGTTTTTT.

This sequence joins TRBV2 and TRBJ1-5; 7 nucleotides match TRBD1. The CDR3 loop spans 13 amino acids. V shed 5 bases, J shed 4 bases, and the junction held 2 bases outside the gene matches. Germline CDR1 reads SNHLY; CDR2 reads FYNNEI. CDR3 loop: CASSPTGNQPQHF. The CDR3 nucleotides read TGTGCCAGCAGTCCGACAGGGAATCAGCCCCAGCATTTT.

The V and J genes are TRBV11-2 and TRBJ2-2; 10 bases line up with TRBD2. With V trimmed by 6 bases and J by 0 bases, 10 bases remained unmatched. The CDR3 extends over 18 amino acids. Germline loops: CDR1 SGHAT, CDR2 FQNNGV. CDR3 nucleotides: TGTGCCAGCAGTCGATTACTAGCGGGATACGCGAACACCGGGGAGCTGTTTTTT. Translation gives CASSRLLAGYANTGELFF.

The chain has TRBV7-8 and TRBJ2-5, with TRBD2 matching 10 bases. Germline CDR1 and CDR2: SGHVS and FQNEAQ. The V gene end was trimmed by 5 bases and the J gene end by 1 base; junction bases not matched to a gene: 16. CDR3 length equals 19 residues. The CDR3 loop reads CASSPLFSGRAQLQETQYF. In DNA form, the CDR3 reads TGTGCCAGCAGCCCCCTTTTCAGCGGGAGGGCCCAACTCCAAGAGACCCAGTACTTC.

This rearrangement joins TRBV7-8 to TRBJ2-7; a possible D gene is TRBD2 (6 bases). Deletions cut 4 bases from V and 0 bases from J, with 16 bases between. Germline CDR1 and CDR2: SGHVS and FQNEAQ. This CDR3 comprises 16 residues. CDR3 protein: CASSYPRLGASYEQYF. As DNA, the CDR3 is TGTGCCAGCAGCTACCCACGACTAGGCGCCTCCTACGAGCAGTACTTC.

The chain recombines TRBV5-1 with TRBJ2-5, with D possibly being TRBD2 (6 bases). TRBJ2-7 explains the end of the DNA better; the J call may be wrong. Germline V gives CDR1 SGHRS, CDR2 YFSETQ. This CDR3 is 15 amino acids long. DNA for the CDR3: TGCGCCAGCAGCTTGGGCGGCGGGAAAGTCGTCGAGCAGTACTTC. Encoded protein: CASSLGGGKVVEQYF.

The chain combines TRBV7-8 with TRBJ2-1, with TRBD2 identical over 8 bases. Germline-derived CDR1 and CDR2 are SGHVS and FQNEAQ. The CDR3 is made up of 16 amino acids. Trimming at V came to 1 base and at J to 9 bases, leaving 11 bases not matched to a gene. CDR3 in amino acids: CASSLVVGIAGFEQFF. CDR3 in DNA: TGTGCCAGCAGCTTAGTGGTAGGGATAGCGGGATTTGAGCAGTTCTTC.

The V and J genes are TRBV6-6 and TRBJ2-3; D is undetermined. Germline V gives CDR1 MNHNY, CDR2 SVGAGI (reference sequence). The V end was cut by 5 bases, the J end by 2 bases, with 8 bases between. The CDR3 contains 13 residues. The CDR3: CASSPQFTDTQYF. CDR3 sequence (DNA): TGTGCCAGCAGTCCCCAGTTCACAGATACGCAGTATTTT.

V is TRBV4-1 and J is TRBJ2-7; tentatively, D is TRBD2 (6 bases). CDR1 and CDR2 (germline): MGHRA, YSYEKL. This CDR3 region has 16 residues. V dropped 1 base and J dropped 5 bases, with 18 bases sitting between them. In DNA, the CDR3 is TGCGCCAGCAGCCAAGGGAGGGATTTAATGCGGAACGAGCAGTACTTC. Protein product: CASSQGRDLMRNEQYF.

J is TRBJ2-1 and V is TRBV30, with D perhaps matching TRBD2 (5 bases). This CDR3 is built from 14 residues. V lost 7 bases, J lost 5 bases, and 18 bases lay in between. Germline CDR1 reads GTSNPN; CDR2 reads SVGIG (reference sequence). The CDR3: CALRKAGKNNEQFF. For the CDR3, the DNA is TGTGCCTTGAGGAAGGCGGGCAAGAACAATGAGCAGTTCTTC.

CDR3 region: CASSTVGGWSNQPQHF. CDR3 nucleotide sequence: TGTGCCAGCAGCACCGTCGGGGGTTGGAGTAATCAGCCCCAGCATTTT. The V call is TRBV28, the J call TRBJ1-5, with a weak D call TRBD1 (5 bases). This CDR3 is built from 16 residues. V lost 6 bases, J lost 4 bases, and 19 bases lay in between. Per germline, CDR1 MDHEN and CDR2 SYDVKM.

This chain links TRBV13 with TRBJ2-2, with 7 bases identical to TRBD2. The J segment lost 6 bases and the V segment lost 6 bases, leaving 10 bases of the junction unmatched. Germline loops: CDR1 PRHDT, CDR2 FYEKMQ (reference sequence). The CDR3 length is 15 residues. The CDR3 reads CASRKGGSGAGELFF. The CDR3 coding sequence is TGTGCCAGCAGGAAGGGCGGGAGCGGGGCCGGGGAGCTGTTTTTT.

The V and J genes are TRBV10-3 and TRBJ2-3; D might be TRBD2 (6 bases). Trimming took 6 bases from V and 2 from J, leaving 12 bases between them. Germline CDR1 and CDR2: ENHRY and SYGVKD. The CDR3 extends over 14 amino acids. The DNA for the CDR3 is TGTGCCATCAGCCGGGACTTACCCACAGATACGCAGTATTTT. Translating it yields CAISRDLPTDTQYF.

This chain connects TRBV28 to TRBJ1-1; D possibly corresponds to TRBD1 (5 bases). There are 12 residues in the CDR3. Trimming pared 3 bases from V and 10 bases from J, leaving 12 bases between. CDR1 and CDR2 (germline): MDHEN, SYDVKM. Here the CDR3 DNA reads TGTGCCAGCAGTTTTGCGGGACGGGGAGCTTTCTTT. Amino acid sequence: CASSFAGRGAFF.

The chain has TRBV5-1 and TRBJ2-5; TRBD2 agrees at 11 bases. The germline CDR1 and CDR2 sequences are SGHRS and YFSETQ. V shed 4 bases, J shed 1 base, and the junction held 6 bases outside the gene matches. The CDR3 sequence is 16 residues long. CDR3 bases: TGCGCCAGCAGCCCGGGGACTAGCGGAGCCCAAGAGACCCAGTACTTC. As protein: CASSPGTSGAQETQYF. Full variable domain (rest looked up from reference TRBV5-1 and TRBJ2-5): KAGVTQTPRYLIKTRGQQVTLSCSPISGHRSVSWYQQTPGQGLQFLFEYFSETQRNKGNFPGRFSGRQFSNSRSEMNVSTLELGDSALYLCASSPGTSGAQETQYFGPGTRLLVL.

V usage is TRBV6-1 and J usage is TRBJ2-7, with 12 positions matching TRBD2. The V gene's germline CDR1 is MNHNS and CDR2 SASEGT. V was pared by 7 bases and J by 2 bases, with 6 bases of the junction left unmatched. The CDR3 extends over 15 amino acids. CDR3 loop: CASTRGLAGTYEQYF. The CDR3 nucleotides read TGTGCCAGCACCAGGGGACTAGCGGGTACCTACGAGCAGTACTTC.

Comment on this clone: At one of its ends the junction is not consistent with the germline gene, which may arise from a read error. The V and J genes are TRBV7-7 and TRBJ2-7; D is perhaps TRBD2 (5 bases). Germline CDR1 reads SSHAT; CDR2 reads FNYEAQ (reference sequence). The CDR3 is made up of 13 amino acids. The CDR3 region is CASSLATESEQYF. The DNA of the CDR3 is TGTGCTAGCAGCTTAGCGACGGAGAGCGAGCAGTACTTC.

The chain has TRBV27 and TRBJ2-7, with TRBD1 matching over 10 bases. V lost 7 bases, J lost 4 bases, and 4 bases stayed unmatched. Germline CDR1 and CDR2: MNHEY and SMNVEV (reference sequence). There are 13 residues in the CDR3. CDR3 in amino acids: CASKTGGVYEQYF. The CDR3 nucleotides read TGTGCCAGCAAGACAGGGGGCGTGTACGAGCAGTACTTC.

The chain recombines TRBV5-3 with TRBJ2-1, with a possible D match to TRBD2 (6 bases). TRBV5-3 is annotated as an ORF whose role is uncertain. This CDR3 has 19 residues. The V and J ends lost 1 base and 4 bases respectively, with 24 bases between them. CDR3: CARSLTCPSGEAEYNEQFF. The CDR3 DNA reads as TGTGCCAGAAGCTTGACCTGTCCTTCGGGGGAGGCCGAGTACAATGAGCAGTTCTTC.

The V call is TRBV4-1, the J call TRBJ1-2; 11 bases line up with TRBD1. This CDR3 comprises 15 residues. CDR1 and CDR2 (germline): MGHRA, YSYEKL. V was clipped by 6 bases and J by 3 bases; unmatched bases: 6. CDR3 sequence (DNA): TGCGCCAGCAGTATAGGACAGGGGGCGGACTATGGCTACACCTTC. Amino acid sequence: CASSIGQGADYGYTF.

CDR3 in amino acids: CASSFSTDTQYF. CDR3 DNA sequence: TGTGCCAGCAGCTTTTCTACAGATACGCAGTATTTT. The chain links TRBV9 to TRBJ2-3; D remains unclear. There are 12 residues in the CDR3. Trimming took off 4 bases at V and 3 bases at J, with 6 bases between the two ends. Germline CDR1 SGDLS, CDR2 YYNGEE. The full variable domain, its missing parts supplied by reference TRBV9 and TRBJ2-3, is DSGVTQTPKHLITATGQRVTLRCSPRSGDLSVYWYQQSLDQGLQFLIQYYNGEERAKGNILERFSAQQFPDLHSELNLSSLELGDSALYFCASSFSTDTQYFGPGTRLTVL.

A remark on this clone: Germline and junction disagree at one end, which may indicate a read error. Other DNA sequences in this sample translate to the same CDR3. The V gene is TRBV6-5, the J gene TRBJ1-4, with D uncertain. The CDR3 covers 15 residues. CDR1 and CDR2 from the germline V gene are MNHEY and SVGAGI. The chain's CDR3 is CASSFASVANEKLFF. The CDR3 DNA sequence: TGCGCCAGCAGTTTCGCTTCGGTTGCTAATGAAAAACTGTTTTTT.

The chain is built from TRBV7-2 and TRBJ2-3; D is unclear. Trimming shortened V by 3 bases and J by 4 bases, and 8 bases separated the two germline ends. This CDR3 is 13 amino acids long. Germline V gene sequence: CDR1 SGHTA, CDR2 FQGNSA. This chain's CDR3 is CASSLIRADTQYF. CDR3 nucleotide sequence: TGTGCCAGCAGCTTGATACGGGCAGATACGCAGTATTTT.

This chain links TRBV11-2 with TRBJ2-5, with TRBD1 matching over 8 bases. Germline CDR1 reads SGHAT; CDR2 reads FQNNGV. The junction had 12 bases not matched to a gene; V was cut back by 5 bases and J by 1 base. The CDR3 loop spans 17 amino acids. CDR3 sequence: CASSLFSADRGQETQYF. CDR3 nucleotides: TGTGCCAGCAGCCTATTTTCGGCCGACAGGGGCCAAGAGACCCAGTACTTC.

The chain recombines TRBV2 with TRBJ2-7, with TRBD2 matching 13 bases. The CDR3 totals 15 residues. Germline-derived CDR1 and CDR2 are SNHLY and FYNNEI. J lost 3 bases, V lost 6 bases, and 5 bases had no gene match. The CDR3 spells CASRRGLAGDYEQYF. The CDR3 DNA sequence: TGTGCCAGCAGGCGAGGACTAGCGGGGGACTACGAGCAGTACTTC. Full variable domain (remainder filled in from reference TRBV2 and TRBJ2-7): EPEVTQTPSHQVTQMGQEVILRCVPISNHLYFYWYRQILGQKVEFLVSFYNNEISEKSEIFDDQFSVERPDGSNFTLKIRSTKLEDSAMYFCASRRGLAGDYEQYFGPGTRLTVT.

The chain has TRBV5-4 and TRBJ2-3; TRBD2 matches at 7 bases. CDR1 and CDR2 (germline): SGHNT, YYREEE (reference sequence). The V gene end was trimmed by 3 bases and the J gene end by 0 bases; junction bases not matched to a gene: 4. CDR3 length: 15 residues. The CDR3 is CASSSSSGSTDTQYF. In DNA form, the CDR3 reads TGTGCCAGCAGCTCGTCTAGCGGCAGCACAGATACGCAGTATTTT.

This chain connects TRBV4-1 to TRBJ2-3, with TRBD1 identical over 8 bases. Trimming cost V 1 base and J 12 bases; bases outside gene matches: 9. Germline CDR1 MGHRA, CDR2 YSYEKL. The CDR3 runs to 14 residues. The chain's CDR3 is CASSQGTGTYPQYF. The CDR3 region has the DNA TGCGCCAGCAGCCAAGGGACAGGGACCTATCCCCAGTATTTT.

The V gene is TRBV5-5, the J gene TRBJ2-3; weak D call: TRBD2 (5 bases). The CDR3 is 15 residues long. V shed 5 bases and J shed 5 bases, with 18 bases lying between them. In germline, CDR1 is SGHKS, CDR2 YYEKEE (reference sequence). CDR3 residues: CASSSAGQDGDTQYF. The CDR3 coding sequence is TGTGCCAGCAGTAGCGCCGGGCAGGATGGAGATACGCAGTATTTT.